The T cell receptor (beta chain) under discussion was sequenced for a study of beta chain features in type 1 diabetes. In this sample, this clone turned up a few times. What it binds is unknown. Investigators reverse transcribed all isolated RNA, so they sequenced expressed TCRB transcripts. Clones were sequenced by immunoSEQ multiplex PCR, and TCRdb holds only the in-frame ones, with some missing. The sample holds roughly 240,000 clones; less than 15% are singletons and the top ten take about 0.03%. Germline V gene lookup returns CDR1 SGHDT and CDR2 YYEEEE. The CDR3 is 14 amino acids. V lost 0 bases and J lost 10; bases outside the gene matches: 4. Study observations and caveats: In type 1 diabetes patients, VDJ junctions had fewer insertions; deletions at these junctions were more frequent. Patients' naive, central memory and Treg TCRB repertoires seemed closer to one another than those of healthy donors.

The sample taken for sequencing was naive CD4+ T cells from blood. The chain combines TRBV5-6 with TRBJ1-6; 7 nucleotides align to TRBD1. This sequence originates from a woman aged 40 to 49 in good health. CDR3 bases: TGTGCCAGCAGCTTGGACAGGGGAGTCTCACCCCTCCACTTT. It translates to CASSLDRGVSPLHF.